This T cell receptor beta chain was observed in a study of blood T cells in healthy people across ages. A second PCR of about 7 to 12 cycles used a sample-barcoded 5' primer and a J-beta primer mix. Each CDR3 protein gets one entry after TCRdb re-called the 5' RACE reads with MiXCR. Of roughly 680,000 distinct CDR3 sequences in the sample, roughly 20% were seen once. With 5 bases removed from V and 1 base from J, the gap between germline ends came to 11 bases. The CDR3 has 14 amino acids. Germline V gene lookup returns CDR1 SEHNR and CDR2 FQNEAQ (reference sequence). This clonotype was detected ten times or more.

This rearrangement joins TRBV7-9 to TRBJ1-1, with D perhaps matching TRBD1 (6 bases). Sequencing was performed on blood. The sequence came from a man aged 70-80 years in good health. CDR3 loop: CASSPGGANTEAFF. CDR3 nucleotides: TGTGCCAGCAGCCCCGGGGGGGCGAACACTGAAGCTTTCTTT.